The 30 T cell receptor beta chains presented below share a single source sample, sequenced in a study of Ad26.COV2.S vaccination and SARS-CoV-2 variants. The repertoire was sequenced with immunoSEQ multiplex PCR; TCRdb's copy has only in-frame clones and lacks some. The sample carries about 390,000 clones, approximately 86% recorded once. Treatment reported: 15 to 20 received Ad26.COV2.S at low or high dose, single or two shots; several received placebo; per-sample allocation not given. All samples were drawn on day 63, counting from the first vaccine or placebo injection. The specimen was peripheral blood, collected in a trial of Ad26.COV2.S vaccine versus placebo. These receptors all come from a person aged 18-65 years who received the Ad26.COV2.S COVID-19 vaccine or a placebo.

CDR3 DNA: TGTGCCAGCAGCTTAGGTGTGGGTTACAGGGACAACTATGGCTACACCTTC. Translating it yields CASSLGVGYRDNYGYTF. The chain is built from TRBV11-2 and TRBJ1-2, with a tentative D call TRBD1 (6 bases). Looked up from germline, CDR1 is SGHAT and CDR2 is FQNNGV. The CDR3 spans 17 residues. With 1 base removed from V and 2 bases from J, the gap between germline ends came to 17 bases.

The chain couples TRBV6-6 to TRBJ1-2; tentatively, D is TRBD1 (5 bases). The length of the CDR3 is 15 residues. Per the germline V gene, CDR1 is MNHNY and CDR2 is SVGAGI (reference sequence). Trimming pared 2 bases from V and 7 bases from J, leaving 17 bases between. The CDR3 coding sequence is TGTGCCAGCAGTTACCTGGACCAGGGTTCCGGTGGCTACACCTTC. Translating gives CASSYLDQGSGGYTF.

The gene calls are TRBV6-1 and TRBJ1-2, with unresolved D. CDR1 MNHNS and CDR2 SASEGT come from the germline V gene. This CDR3 is built from 13 residues. The ends were cut back, 2 bases at V and 3 bases at J, with 7 bases in the middle. The CDR3 coding sequence is TGTGCCAGCAGTGAACAGGTACACTATGGCTACACCTTC. It yields the protein CASSEQVHYGYTF.

The chain has TRBV11-2 and TRBJ1-1; no firm D call. This CDR3 has 14 amino acids. The V gene's germline CDR1 is SGHAT and CDR2 FQNNGV. V lost 1 base, J lost 5 bases, and 11 bases lay in between. The CDR3 loop is CASSLARETTEAFF. In DNA form, the CDR3 reads TGTGCCAGCAGCTTAGCCCGGGAGACTACTGAAGCTTTCTTT. Together with reference TRBV11-2 and TRBJ1-1, the CDR3 gives the full variable domain: EAGVAQSPRYKIIEKRQSVAFWCNPISGHATLYWYQQILGQGPKLLIQFQNNGVVDDSQLPKDRFSAERLKGVDSTLKIQPAKLEDSAVYLCASSLARETTEAFFGQGTRLTVV.

V is TRBV2 and J is TRBJ2-1; D is undetermined. The CDR3 runs 11 residues. V was shortened by 8 bases and J by 7 bases, with 9 bases between the two germline ends. Germline V lookup: CDR1 SNHLY, CDR2 FYNNEI. In DNA form, the CDR3 reads TGTGCCAGCCGGAGAGGTAATGAGCAGTTCTTC. Translated: CASRRGNEQFF.

The genes are TRBV2 and TRBJ2-3; D remains unclear. Trimming shortened V by 4 bases and J by 4 bases, and 9 bases separated the two germline ends. This CDR3 spans 13 amino acids. Germline V gene data show CDR1 as SNHLY and CDR2 as FYNNEI. The CDR3 here is CASSAGEADTQYF. CDR3 nucleotides: TGTGCCAGCAGTGCAGGTGAAGCAGATACGCAGTATTTT.

This clone was counted a single time. The V call is TRBV2, the J call TRBJ1-6; no definite D call. The V end lost 8 bases, the J end lost 4 bases, and 9 bases lay between the germline ends. The CDR3 has 13 residues. The V gene's germline CDR1 is SNHLY and CDR2 FYNNEI. CDR3 protein: CASRYEYNSPLHF. The CDR3 DNA sequence: TGTGCCAGCCGCTACGAATATAATTCACCCCTCCACTTT.

The chain couples TRBV4-2 to TRBJ2-2; no firm D call. Germline values: CDR1 LGHNA, CDR2 YNFKEQ. V lost 4 bases and J lost 4, with 10 bases in between. The CDR3 consists of 14 residues. The CDR3 is CASSRSDSTGELFF. The CDR3 coding sequence is TGTGCCAGCAGCCGTTCCGACTCCACCGGGGAGCTGTTTTTT.

V is TRBV30 and J is TRBJ2-7; TRBD1 matches at 8 bases. Trimming cost V 1 base and J 5 bases; bases outside gene matches: 13. The CDR3 is 16 residues long. Germline loops: CDR1 GTSNPN, CDR2 SVGIG (reference sequence). The CDR3 reads CAWSGGRQGIGDEQYF. The CDR3 DNA reads TGTGCCTGGAGTGGGGGTCGACAGGGGATAGGAGACGAGCAGTACTTC.

V is TRBV29-1 and J is TRBJ1-1; D might be TRBD1 (6 bases). CDR1 is SQVTM, CDR2 ANQGSEA, per germline. The V end lost 3 bases, the J end lost 1 base, and 12 bases lay between the germline ends. The CDR3 spans 14 residues. CDR3 DNA sequence: TGCAGCGTTGATATTCGGACAGAGAACACTGAAGCTTTCTTT. This encodes CSVDIRTENTEAFF.

This clone was observed once. This chain uses TRBV20-1 with TRBJ1-1; D call uncertain. The CDR3 is 11 residues long. CDR1 DFQATT and CDR2 SNEGSKA come from the germline V gene (reference sequence). Trimming removed 3 bases at V and 9 bases at J, with 11 bases between. CDR3 in DNA: TGCAGTGCTAGTCGCCAGCCCCAAGCTTTCTTT. Amino acids: CSASRQPQAFF.

The gene calls are TRBV10-1 and TRBJ1-1, with 8 positions matching TRBD1. Germline CDR1 reads WNHNN; CDR2 reads SYGVQD (reference sequence). This CDR3 has 15 residues. V gave up 5 bases and J gave up 1 base; unmatched junction bases: 6. The CDR3 loop reads CASSLGDRTNTEAFF. The CDR3 DNA follows: TGCGCCAGCAGTTTGGGGGACAGGACGAACACTGAAGCTTTCTTT.

DNA of the CDR3: TGTGCCACCAGCAGAGGTACAGGGTCATACAATGAGCAGTTCTTC. Translating it yields CATSRGTGSYNEQFF. The rearrangement uses TRBV15 and TRBJ2-1; weak D call: TRBD1 (6 bases). The germline V gene encodes CDR1 LNHNV and CDR2 YYDKDF (reference sequence). Trimming took off 1 base at V and 4 bases at J, with 11 bases between the two ends. The CDR3 has 15 amino acids.

This chain joins TRBV19 and TRBJ2-2, with 8 nucleotides matching TRBD1. V was clipped by 10 bases and J by 6 bases; unmatched bases: 16. This CDR3 comprises 16 residues. Germline loops: CDR1 LNHDA, CDR2 SQIVND (reference sequence). This CDR3 reads CATTPGLDRAAGELFF. As DNA, the CDR3 is TGTGCCACCACCCCGGGTTTGGACAGGGCGGCCGGGGAGCTGTTTTTT. The full variable domain, rest sourced from reference TRBV19 and TRBJ2-2, is DGGITQSPKYLFRKEGQNVTLSCEQNLNHDAMYWYRQDPGQGLRLIYYSQIVNDFQKGDIAEGYSVSREKKESFPLTVTSAQKNPTAFYLCATTPGLDRAAGELFFGEGSRLTVL.

This chain links TRBV5-4 with TRBJ2-7; the D call may be TRBD1 or TRBD2 (5 bases each). Germline V gene lookup returns CDR1 SGHNT and CDR2 YYREEE (reference sequence). The CDR3 is made up of 15 amino acids. Deletions cut 4 bases from V and 7 bases from J, with 21 bases between. CDR3 nucleotide sequence: TGTGCCAGCAGCCGCCCGGGACCTTTGGGGTTGGAGCAGTACTTC. Translated: CASSRPGPLGLEQYF. Filled out from reference TRBV5-4 and TRBJ2-7, the complete variable domain reads ETGVTQSPTHLIKTRGQQVTLRCSSQSGHNTVSWYQQALGQGPQFIFQYYREEENGRGNFPPRFSGLQFPNYSSELNVNALELDDSALYLCASSRPGPLGLEQYFGPGTRLTVT.

V and J are TRBV12-3 or TRBV12-4 and TRBJ1-5; D gene uncertain. The V end lost 3 bases, the J end lost 5 bases, and 5 bases lay between the germline ends. This CDR3 spans 12 amino acids. The CDR3, as DNA: TGTGCCAGCAGTTTGGTCGATCAGCCCCAGCATTTT. Encoded protein: CASSLVDQPQHF.

The V call is TRBV5-1, the J call TRBJ2-2, with D perhaps matching TRBD1 or TRBD2 (5 bases each). V was cut by 4 bases and J by 4 bases, with 14 bases left in between. The CDR3 runs 15 residues. Germline CDR1 SGHRS, CDR2 YFSETQ. Written as DNA, the CDR3 is TGCGCCAGCAGCCGGGACGGAGCGGTCACCGGGGAGCTGTTTTTT. Protein product: CASSRDGAVTGELFF.

The chain employs TRBV3-1 (or the pseudogene TRBV3-2) and TRBJ2-5; the D gene is possibly TRBD1 (5 bases). Looked up from germline, CDR1 is LGHDT and CDR2 is YNNKEL (reference sequence). The ends were cut back, 2 bases at V and 5 bases at J, with 18 bases in the middle. This CDR3 has 16 residues. The CDR3 sequence: CASSQCPPRAGETQYF. In DNA form, the CDR3 reads TGTGCCAGCAGCCAATGCCCCCCCAGGGCTGGGGAGACCCAGTACTTC.

The chain uses TRBV23-1 and TRBJ2-1; no clear D. TRBV23-1 qualifies as an ORF whose function is uncertain. Trimming stripped 2 bases from V and 11 bases from J, with 4 bases between. There are 10 residues in the CDR3. The CDR3 here is CASSQGKQFF. For the CDR3, the DNA is TGCGCCAGCAGTCAAGGTAAGCAGTTCTTC.

V gene TRBV10-3 combines with J gene TRBJ1-3, with TRBD1 as a possible D gene (5 bases). V was cut by 2 bases and J by 1 base, with 15 bases left in between. The CDR3 is made up of 17 amino acids. Germline assignment: CDR1 ENHRY and CDR2 SYGVKD. The DNA of the CDR3 is TGTGCCATCAGTGAGCGGCAGGGAAGGAATTCTGGAAACACCATATATTTT. Translated: CAISERQGRNSGNTIYF.

The chain carries TRBV5-6 and TRBJ2-1, with D perhaps matching TRBD2 (5 bases). Germline CDR1 is SGHDT and CDR2 is YYEEEE. The CDR3 extends over 14 amino acids. V was shortened by 0 bases and J by 6 bases, with 10 bases between the two germline ends. The CDR3 region has the DNA TGTGCCAGCAGCTTGGCGGGGTTTCGCAATGAGCAGTTCTTC. Its translation: CASSLAGFRNEQFF.

This clone was seen a few times. As DNA, the CDR3 is TGTGCCAGCAGTTTATCAGCAGGGGGCTACGAGCAGTACTTC. It codes for CASSLSAGGYEQYF. V is TRBV27 and J is TRBJ2-7; the match to TRBD1 covers 7 bases. The junction had 2 bases not matched to a gene; V was cut back by 0 bases and J by 3 bases. Germline V gives CDR1 MNHEY, CDR2 SMNVEV (reference sequence). CDR3 size: 14 residues.

The CDR3 loop is CASSPLPGQGAIEQYF. As DNA, the CDR3 is TGTGCCAGCAGTCCCCTACCGGGACAGGGGGCTATCGAGCAGTACTTC. The J gene is TRBJ2-7, the V gene TRBV27; TRBD1 matches 12 bases. The V segment lost 5 bases and the J segment 6 bases; nucleotides outside the gene matches: 11. The CDR3 is 16 residues long. In germline, CDR1 is MNHEY, CDR2 SMNVEV (reference sequence).

CDR3 protein: CATRPGTNKVYGYTF. CDR3 bases: TGTGCCACCCGACCCGGGACGAATAAAGTCTATGGCTACACCTTC. The chain links TRBV6-5 to TRBJ1-2, with D possibly TRBD1 on 5 matching bases. Deletions cut 10 bases from V and 4 bases from J, with 22 bases between. Germline-derived CDR1 and CDR2 are MNHEY and SVGAGI. The CDR3 length is 15 residues.

The chain combines TRBV7-9 with TRBJ2-1; D is possibly TRBD1 (5 bases). Germline V lookup: CDR1 SEHNR, CDR2 FQNEAQ (reference sequence). Trimming removed 5 bases from V and 4 bases from J, with 12 bases in between. This CDR3 is 14 amino acids long. The CDR3 bases are TGTGCCAGCAGCCTAGAGGACACGTACAATGAGCAGTTCTTC. It codes for CASSLEDTYNEQFF.

The chain links TRBV19 to TRBJ1-4, with D perhaps matching TRBD1 (6 bases). Trimming left V 5 bases short and J 8 bases short, with 12 bases between. Germline lookup yields CDR1 LNHDA and CDR2 SQIVND (reference sequence). The CDR3 extends over 13 amino acids. The DNA for the CDR3 is TGTGCCAGTAGTTTCCGGGACATGGAAAAACTGTTTTTT. Translating it yields CASSFRDMEKLFF.

J is TRBJ2-2 and V is TRBV12-3 or TRBV12-4; D gene unclear. The length of the CDR3 is 12 residues. V lost 6 bases to trimming and J lost 7 bases, with 9 bases between them. The CDR3 region is CASRESLGELFF. CDR3 nucleotides: TGTGCCAGCAGAGAGTCGCTCGGGGAGCTGTTTTTT.

The V gene is TRBV23-1, the J gene TRBJ2-7; 7 nucleotides align to TRBD1. TRBV23-1 is reported as an ORF; its role is uncertain. The CDR3 length is 17 residues. V was clipped by 2 bases and J by 1 base; unmatched bases: 11. The CDR3 nucleotides read TGCGCCAGCAGTCAACTCAGGACAGGTTTTTATTCCTACGAGCAGTACTTC. Its protein product is CASSQLRTGFYSYEQYF.

As concerns this clone: The sample holds other DNA sequences that translate to the same CDR3. The rearrangement links TRBV2 to TRBJ2-7; either TRBD1 or TRBD2 may supply D (5 bases each). The CDR3 has 12 residues. Per the germline V gene, CDR1 is SNHLY and CDR2 is FYNNEI. V lost 6 bases and J 2 bases, leaving 8 bases between the germline ends. This chain's CDR3 is CASSGAPYEQYF. CDR3 DNA: TGTGCCAGCAGCGGGGCCCCCTACGAGCAGTACTTC. The full variable domain, with the rest looked up from reference TRBV2 and TRBJ2-7, is EPEVTQTPSHQVTQMGQEVILRCVPISNHLYFYWYRQILGQKVEFLVSFYNNEISEKSEIFDDQFSVERPDGSNFTLKIRSTKLEDSAMYFCASSGAPYEQYFGPGTRLTVT.

This clone has just one count. This chain uses TRBV19 with TRBJ2-3; 8 bases agree with TRBD2. Germline trimming cut 6 bases from V and 2 bases from J; bases unmatched to any gene: 10. Germline loops: CDR1 LNHDA, CDR2 SQIVND (reference sequence). The CDR3 covers 16 residues. CDR3 bases: TGTGCCAGTAGCGACACGGGGGGGTTTGACACAGATACGCAGTATTTT. Residues: CASSDTGGFDTDTQYF.